A single T cell receptor beta chain is shown here with its context. The PCR employed 60 Vbeta primers together with 13 Jbeta primers. Clones were sequenced by immunoSEQ multiplex PCR, and TCRdb holds only the in-frame ones, with some missing. The data contain 93,000 or so clones, roughly four fifths of them singletons. The data originate from a study of cytomegalovirus exposure and HLA in healthy donors. Study-wide context: Drawn from HLA-typed donors, tens of millions of unique TCRs were held in an early data release.

Trimming left V 7 bases short and J 0 bases short, with 11 bases between. Germline CDR1 is SNHLY and CDR2 is FYNNEI. The CDR3 is made up of 14 amino acids. The V and J genes are TRBV2 and TRBJ2-3; D remains unclear. Sequencing was performed on PBMCs. The sequence was obtained from a woman aged 18-29 years in good health and CMV-seropositive. CDR3 sequence: CASISTLSTDTQYF. CDR3 bases: TGTGCCAGCATATCGACATTAAGCACAGATACGCAGTATTTT.